Listed here are 21 T cell receptor beta chains from one sample, sequenced in a study of cytomegalovirus exposure and HLA in healthy donors (dated by TCRdb to the late 2010s). The library was made by the immunoSEQ multiplex PCR assay. A mixture of 60 forward primers for TCR Vbeta segments and 13 reverse primers for TCR Jbeta segments was used in the multiplex PCR. Held by TCRdb, this immuneACCESS table contains in-frame sequences only and omits some clones. Under half of the omission traces to an unresolved V gene where checked; the cause of the rest is unknown. The sample table shows approximately 240,000 clones, and roughly 91% are seen once. Roughly 0.99% of the sample is in the top ten clones. The sample was PBMCs. These receptors were obtained from a woman under 30 in good health and CMV-seronegative.

The chain has TRBV5-1 and TRBJ2-7; 7 bases are shared with TRBD1. J lost 6 bases, V lost 2 bases, and 8 bases had no gene match. This CDR3 region has 14 residues. The germline gives CDR1 SGHRS, CDR2 YFSETQ. This CDR3 is CASSLLQGQSEQYF. The CDR3 nucleotides read TGCGCCAGCAGCTTATTACAGGGACAGAGCGAGCAGTACTTC. The whole variable domain, remainder taken from reference TRBV5-1 and TRBJ2-7, is KAGVTQTPRYLIKTRGQQVTLSCSPISGHRSVSWYQQTPGQGLQFLFEYFSETQRNKGNFPGRFSGRQFSNSRSEMNVSTLELGDSALYLCASSLLQGQSEQYFGPGTRLTVT.

The chain recombines TRBV6-1 with TRBJ2-7; D perhaps matches TRBD2 (6 bases). CDR1 is MNHNS, CDR2 SASEGT, per germline. The germline V and J ends were trimmed by 2 bases and 1 base, with 12 bases remaining between them. CDR3 length: 15 residues. CDR3 coding DNA: TGTGCCAGCAGTGAAAGGAGGGCTGGTTCCTACGAGCAGTACTTC. It specifies CASSERRAGSYEQYF.

The V call is TRBV28, the J call TRBJ2-1; weak D call: TRBD2 (6 bases). The germline V gene encodes CDR1 MDHEN and CDR2 SYDVKM. The CDR3 consists of 15 residues. Trimming took off 2 bases at V and 5 bases at J, with 13 bases between the two ends. The CDR3 loop reads CASSLMSSAHNEQFF. CDR3 DNA: TGTGCCAGCAGTTTAATGTCTAGCGCACACAATGAGCAGTTCTTC. Full variable domain (rest looked up from reference TRBV28 and TRBJ2-1): DVKVTQSSRYLVKRTGEKVFLECVQDMDHENMFWYRQDPGLGLRLIYFSYDVKMKEKGDIPEGYSVSREKKERFSLILESASTNQTSMYLCASSLMSSAHNEQFFGPGTRLTVL.

This sequence joins TRBV4-3 and TRBJ2-2; possibly TRBD1 for D (6 bases). This CDR3 region has 14 residues. Looked up from germline, CDR1 is LGHNA and CDR2 is YSLEER. The V gene lost 0 bases and the J gene lost 10 bases, with 12 bases spanning the gap. CDR3 nucleotides: TGCGCCAGCAGCCAAGATACAGGGTACCCGGAGCTGTTTTTT. Protein sequence: CASSQDTGYPELFF.

The chain links TRBV5-1 to TRBJ2-5; maybe TRBD1 (5 bases). This CDR3 region has 16 residues. The V gene lost 0 bases and the J gene lost 2 bases, with 14 bases spanning the gap. Germline values: CDR1 SGHRS, CDR2 YFSETQ. In DNA, the CDR3 is TGCGCCAGCAGCTTGGCCTCAGGGCCAGGGCAAGAGACCCAGTACTTC. Translated: CASSLASGPGQETQYF.

In this sample, this clone turned up a few times. CDR3 loop: CASSEASGSYEQYF. The DNA of the CDR3 is TGTGCCAGCAGTGAGGCTAGCGGCTCCTACGAGCAGTACTTC. The chain combines TRBV6-4 with TRBJ2-5, with 7 bases matching TRBD2. The DNA end lines up better with TRBJ2-7; the J call may be wrong. The CDR3 is made up of 14 amino acids. CDR1 is MRHNA, CDR2 SNTAGT, per germline.

This sequence joins TRBV5-1 and TRBJ1-2; perhaps TRBD1 as D (5 bases). Germline CDR1 SGHRS, CDR2 YFSETQ. CDR3 length: 14 residues. V was shortened by 3 bases and J by 1 base, with 10 bases between the two germline ends. CDR3 residues: CASSSYQGNYGYTF. DNA of the CDR3: TGCGCCAGCAGCTCATACCAGGGTAACTATGGCTACACCTTC.

This clone was seen just once. The chain links TRBV7-2 to TRBJ1-2, with D perhaps matching TRBD1 (6 bases). Germline V gene lookup returns CDR1 SGHTA and CDR2 FQGNSA. The CDR3 extends over 13 amino acids. V was cut by 5 bases and J by 10 bases, with 17 bases left in between. The CDR3 DNA follows: TGTGCCAGCAGCGAGACAGGACCGTGGGACTACACCTTC. Translating it yields CASSETGPWDYTF.

The V call is TRBV27, the J call TRBJ2-7; D ambiguous. Germline V CDR1 and CDR2: MNHEY, SMNVEV (reference sequence). Deletions cut 6 bases from V and 0 bases from J, with 12 bases between. This CDR3 region has 14 residues. As DNA, the CDR3 is TGTGCCAGCAGACCGAAACATTTCTCCTACGAGCAGTACTTC. Amino acid sequence: CASRPKHFSYEQYF.

This clone was observed once. This same CDR3 is encoded by further DNA sequences in the sample. The gene calls are TRBV5-1 and TRBJ2-5; D gene uncertain. Trimming pared 0 bases from V and 1 base from J, leaving 7 bases between. This CDR3 is built from 14 residues. CDR1 is SGHRS and CDR2 is YFSETQ in the germline V gene. The CDR3 here is CASSLGAVQETQYF. In nucleotides, the CDR3 is TGCGCCAGCAGCTTGGGCGCGGTCCAAGAGACCCAGTACTTC.

The chain uses TRBV6-1 and TRBJ1-1, with D unresolved. The V end lost 8 bases, the J end lost 1 base, and 5 bases lay between the germline ends. This CDR3 contains 11 residues. Germline V CDR1 and CDR2: MNHNS, SASEGT. DNA for the CDR3: TGTGCCAGCCAGGAGAACACTGAAGCTTTCTTT. Protein: CASQENTEAFF.

The chain recombines TRBV4-1 with TRBJ1-3; D is ambiguous. The CDR3 spans 14 residues. Germline loops: CDR1 MGHRA, CDR2 YSYEKL. The germline V and J ends were trimmed by 0 bases and 4 bases, with 7 bases remaining between them. The CDR3 spells CASSQDWAGNTIYF. Here the CDR3 DNA reads TGCGCCAGCAGCCAAGATTGGGCCGGAAACACCATATATTTT.

CDR3 DNA sequence: TGTGCCAGCAGCCCCGCCGGTTACTCTGGAAACACCATATATTTT. Protein sequence: CASSPAGYSGNTIYF. This chain joins TRBV7-2 and TRBJ1-3; no clear D gene. CDR1 is SGHTA, CDR2 FQGNSA, per germline. Trimming pared 5 bases from V and 0 bases from J, leaving 11 bases between. The CDR3 runs to 15 residues.

This rearrangement joins TRBV19 to TRBJ1-5; perhaps TRBD1 as D (6 bases). CDR3 length: 15 amino acids. In germline, CDR1 is LNHDA, CDR2 SQIVND (reference sequence). V shed 2 bases and J shed 4 bases, with 12 bases lying between them. CDR3 region: CASSIFGQSNQPQHF. The CDR3 DNA reads as TGTGCCAGTAGTATATTCGGACAGAGTAATCAGCCCCAGCATTTT.

This sequence joins TRBV7-2 and TRBJ2-3; 10 bases align to TRBD1. The CDR3 runs 15 residues. V trimming: 3 bases; J trimming: 8 bases; junction bases outside the gene matches: 8. From germline, CDR1 is SGHTA and CDR2 FQGNSA. The CDR3 region has the DNA TGTGCCAGCAGCTTCGGGGACAGGGGAACACTTACGCAGTATTTT. Its protein product is CASSFGDRGTLTQYF.

V and J are TRBV7-9 and TRBJ1-2; possibly TRBD1 for D (5 bases). Trimming took off 5 bases at V and 8 bases at J, with 21 bases between the two ends. The length of the CDR3 is 15 residues. Germline V lookup: CDR1 SEHNR, CDR2 FQNEAQ (reference sequence). CDR3 residues: CASSPLGHPMVGYTF. The CDR3 DNA reads as TGTGCCAGCAGCCCACTTGGACACCCGATGGTGGGCTACACCTTC.

The V and J genes are TRBV15 and TRBJ1-2, with TRBD1 matching 8 bases. The CDR3 has 15 amino acids. V dropped 5 bases and J dropped 4; count of bases not matched to a gene: 9. In germline, CDR1 is LNHNV, CDR2 YYDKDF (reference sequence). In DNA, the CDR3 is TGTGCCACCAGCCGCCCGGACAGGGAGATCTATGGCTACACCTTC. Its protein is CATSRPDREIYGYTF.

The V call is TRBV7-8, the J call TRBJ1-2; D not resolved. V dropped 3 bases and J dropped 1 base, with 6 bases sitting between them. Germline V gene lookup returns CDR1 SGHVS and CDR2 FQNEAQ. The CDR3 totals 13 residues. The CDR3 region has the DNA TGTGCCAGCAGCTTTTGGCTTAACTATGGCTACACCTTC. Encoded protein: CASSFWLNYGYTF.

This chain links TRBV7-9 with TRBJ1-1; 7 bases are a match to TRBD1. Per germline, CDR1 SEHNR and CDR2 FQNEAQ (reference sequence). V shed 4 bases, J shed 3 bases, and the junction held 8 bases outside the gene matches. This CDR3 has 15 amino acids. CDR3 coding DNA: TGTGCCAGCAGCTCCAGCCAGGGGGGTTACACTGAAGCTTTCTTT. Amino acid sequence: CASSSSQGGYTEAFF.

The CDR3 coding sequence is TGTGCCTGGAGTCTATCCAGGAGGATCATCGAGCAGTACTTC. Amino acids: CAWSLSRRIIEQYF. The gene calls are TRBV30 and TRBJ2-7, with D tentatively TRBD2 (5 bases). CDR1 is GTSNPN and CDR2 is SVGIG in the germline V gene (reference sequence). Trimming pared 2 bases from V and 6 bases from J, leaving 17 bases between. CDR3 length: 14 amino acids.

Only one count was recorded for this clone. This chain connects TRBV7-2 to TRBJ2-7; 15 positions agree with TRBD2. Germline-derived CDR1 and CDR2 are SGHTA and FQGNSA. The CDR3 is 17 residues long. Trimming at V came to 4 bases and at J to 1 base, leaving 5 bases not matched to a gene. Here the CDR3 reads CASSSAGTSGRSYEQYF. The CDR3, as DNA: TGTGCCAGCAGCTCGGCCGGGACTAGCGGGAGGTCCTACGAGCAGTACTTC.